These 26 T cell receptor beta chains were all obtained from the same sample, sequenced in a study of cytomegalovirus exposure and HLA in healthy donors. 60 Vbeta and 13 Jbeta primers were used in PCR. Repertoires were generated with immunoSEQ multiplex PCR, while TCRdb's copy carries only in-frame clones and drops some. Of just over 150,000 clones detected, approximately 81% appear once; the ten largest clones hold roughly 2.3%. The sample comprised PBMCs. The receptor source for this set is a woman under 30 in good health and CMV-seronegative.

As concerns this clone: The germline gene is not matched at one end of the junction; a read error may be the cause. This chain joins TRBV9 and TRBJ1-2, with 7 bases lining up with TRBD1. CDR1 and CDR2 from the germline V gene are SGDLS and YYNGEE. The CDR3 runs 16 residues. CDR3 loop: CASSVARGRGNRGIFF. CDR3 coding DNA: TGTGCCAGCAGCGTAGCTCGCGGACGGGGAAACAGGGGAATTTTCTTC.

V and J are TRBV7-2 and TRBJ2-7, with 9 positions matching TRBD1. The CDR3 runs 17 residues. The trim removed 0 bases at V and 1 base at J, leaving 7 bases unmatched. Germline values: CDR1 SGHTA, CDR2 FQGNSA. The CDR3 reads CASSLALDGTGSYEQYF. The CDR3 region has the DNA TGTGCCAGCAGCTTAGCGCTTGATGGGACAGGGTCCTACGAGCAGTACTTC.

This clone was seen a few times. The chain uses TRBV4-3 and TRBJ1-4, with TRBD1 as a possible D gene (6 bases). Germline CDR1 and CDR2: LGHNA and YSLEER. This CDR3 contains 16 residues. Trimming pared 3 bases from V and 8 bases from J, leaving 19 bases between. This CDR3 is CASSHLTATGVEKLFF. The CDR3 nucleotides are TGCGCCAGCAGCCACCTTACCGCGACAGGCGTCGAAAAACTGTTTTTT.

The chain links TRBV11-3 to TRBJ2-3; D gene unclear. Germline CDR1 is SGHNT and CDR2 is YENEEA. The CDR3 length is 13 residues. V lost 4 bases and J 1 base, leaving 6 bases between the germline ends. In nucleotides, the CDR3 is TGTGCCAGCAGCTCCCCTCGCACAGATACGCAGTATTTT. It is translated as CASSSPRTDTQYF. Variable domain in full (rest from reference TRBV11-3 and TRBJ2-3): EAGVVQSPRYKIIEKKQPVAFWCNPISGHNTLYWYLQNLGQGPELLIRYENEEAVDDSQLPKDRFSAERLKGVDSTLKIQPAELGDSAVYLCASSSPRTDTQYFGPGTRLTVL.

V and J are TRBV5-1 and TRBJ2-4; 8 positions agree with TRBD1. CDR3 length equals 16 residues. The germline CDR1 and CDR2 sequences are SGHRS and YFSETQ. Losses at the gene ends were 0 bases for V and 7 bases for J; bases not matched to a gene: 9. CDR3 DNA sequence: TGCGCCAGCAGCTTGGAGATGGCAACAGGGGGTAACATTCAGTACTTC. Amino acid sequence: CASSLEMATGGNIQYF.

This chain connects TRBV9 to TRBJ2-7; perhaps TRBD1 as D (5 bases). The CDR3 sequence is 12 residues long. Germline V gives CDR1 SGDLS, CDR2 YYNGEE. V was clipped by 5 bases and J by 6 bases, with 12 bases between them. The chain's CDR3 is CASSDTGSEQYF. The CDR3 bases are TGTGCCAGCAGTGATACAGGATCCGAGCAGTACTTC.

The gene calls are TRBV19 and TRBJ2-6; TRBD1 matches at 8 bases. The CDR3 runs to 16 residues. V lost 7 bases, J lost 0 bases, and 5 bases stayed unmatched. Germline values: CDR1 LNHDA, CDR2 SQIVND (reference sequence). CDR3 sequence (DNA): TGTGCCAGTATGCGGACAGGGAACTCTGGGGCCAACGTCCTGACTTTC. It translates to CASMRTGNSGANVLTF.

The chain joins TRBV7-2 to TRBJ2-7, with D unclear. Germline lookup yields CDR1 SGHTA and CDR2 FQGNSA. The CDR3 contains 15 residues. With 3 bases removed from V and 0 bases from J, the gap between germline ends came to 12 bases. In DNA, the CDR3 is TGTGCCAGCAGCTTTTCCCTACAGTCCTCCTACGAGCAGTACTTC. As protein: CASSFSLQSSYEQYF.

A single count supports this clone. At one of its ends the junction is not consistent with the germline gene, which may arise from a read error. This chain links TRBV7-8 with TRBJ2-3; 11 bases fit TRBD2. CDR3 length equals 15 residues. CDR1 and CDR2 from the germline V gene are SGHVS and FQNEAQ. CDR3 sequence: CASTLLAGATDTQYF. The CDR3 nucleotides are TGTGCCAGCACCTTACTAGCGGGAGCGACAGATACGCAGTATTTT.

CDR3 DNA: TGTGCCAGCAACCCGAACTGGAGGGGAAATCAGCCCCAGCATTTT. This gives the protein CASNPNWRGNQPQHF. The J gene is TRBJ1-5, the V gene TRBV28; D is perhaps TRBD1 (5 bases). CDR3 size: 15 residues. Germline lookup yields CDR1 MDHEN and CDR2 SYDVKM. The V end lost 7 bases, the J end lost 4 bases, and 17 bases lay between the germline ends.

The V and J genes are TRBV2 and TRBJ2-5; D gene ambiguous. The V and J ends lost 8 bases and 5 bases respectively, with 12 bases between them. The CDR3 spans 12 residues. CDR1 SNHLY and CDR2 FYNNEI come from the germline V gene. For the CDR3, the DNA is TGTGCCAGCGGTAGAGGTGGGGAGACCCAGTACTTC. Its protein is CASGRGGETQYF.

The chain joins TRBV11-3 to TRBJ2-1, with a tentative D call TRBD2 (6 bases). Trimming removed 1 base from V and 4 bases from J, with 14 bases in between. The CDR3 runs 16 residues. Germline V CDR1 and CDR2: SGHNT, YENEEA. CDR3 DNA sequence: TGTGCCAGCAGCTTAGGTTGGGGGGTCAGATACAATGAGCAGTTCTTC. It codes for CASSLGWGVRYNEQFF. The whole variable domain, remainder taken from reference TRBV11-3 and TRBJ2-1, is EAGVVQSPRYKIIEKKQPVAFWCNPISGHNTLYWYLQNLGQGPELLIRYENEEAVDDSQLPKDRFSAERLKGVDSTLKIQPAELGDSAVYLCASSLGWGVRYNEQFFGPGTRLTVL.

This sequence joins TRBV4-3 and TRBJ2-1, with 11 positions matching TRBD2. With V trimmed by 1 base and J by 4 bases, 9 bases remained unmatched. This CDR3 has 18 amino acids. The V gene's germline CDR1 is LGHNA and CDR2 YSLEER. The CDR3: CASSQGNLAGGPYNEQFF. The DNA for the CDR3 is TGCGCCAGCAGCCAAGGGAACTTAGCGGGAGGGCCTTACAATGAGCAGTTCTTC.

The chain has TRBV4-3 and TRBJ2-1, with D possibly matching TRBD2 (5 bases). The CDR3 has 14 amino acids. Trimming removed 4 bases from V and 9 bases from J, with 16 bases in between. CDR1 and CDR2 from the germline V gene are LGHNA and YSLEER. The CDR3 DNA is TGCGCCAGCAGCCGAGCGCGGGTAGACGGTGAGCAGTTCTTC. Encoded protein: CASSRARVDGEQFF.

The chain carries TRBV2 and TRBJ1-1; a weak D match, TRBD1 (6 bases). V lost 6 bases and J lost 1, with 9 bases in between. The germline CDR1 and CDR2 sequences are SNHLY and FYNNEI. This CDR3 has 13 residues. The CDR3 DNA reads TGTGCCAGCAGCCGACAGGAGAACACTGAAGCTTTCTTT. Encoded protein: CASSRQENTEAFF. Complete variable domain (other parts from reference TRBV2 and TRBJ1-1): EPEVTQTPSHQVTQMGQEVILRCVPISNHLYFYWYRQILGQKVEFLVSFYNNEISEKSEIFDDQFSVERPDGSNFTLKIRSTKLEDSAMYFCASSRQENTEAFFGQGTRLTVV.

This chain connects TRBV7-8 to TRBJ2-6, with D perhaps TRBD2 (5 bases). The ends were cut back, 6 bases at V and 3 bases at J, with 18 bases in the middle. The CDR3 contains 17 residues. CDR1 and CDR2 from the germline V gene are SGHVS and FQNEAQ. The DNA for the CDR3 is TGTGCCAGCAGTCGGGGATGGAGCGCGGGTGGGGCCAACGTCCTGACTTTC. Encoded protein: CASSRGWSAGGANVLTF.

The CDR3 coding sequence is TGTGCCACCAGCCCCGGAGGCAGGGGGTTCGGCTACACCTTC. The encoded protein is CATSPGGRGFGYTF. The gene calls are TRBV15 and TRBJ1-2; 7 bases are a match to TRBD1. Germline loops: CDR1 LNHNV, CDR2 YYDKDF (reference sequence). The CDR3 consists of 14 residues. V lost 5 bases to trimming and J lost 8 bases; unmatched junction nucleotides: 11.

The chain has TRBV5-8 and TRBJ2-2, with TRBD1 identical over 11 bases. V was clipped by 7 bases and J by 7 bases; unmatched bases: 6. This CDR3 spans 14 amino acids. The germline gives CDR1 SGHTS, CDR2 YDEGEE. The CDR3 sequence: CASRRTGGFGELFF. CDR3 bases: TGTGCCAGCCGAAGGACAGGGGGCTTCGGGGAGCTGTTTTTT.

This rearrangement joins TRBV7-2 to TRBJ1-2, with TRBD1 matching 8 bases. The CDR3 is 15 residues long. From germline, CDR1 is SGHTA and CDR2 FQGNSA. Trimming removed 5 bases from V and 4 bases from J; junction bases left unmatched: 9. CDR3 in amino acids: CASSPAGRGLYGYTF. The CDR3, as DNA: TGTGCCAGCAGCCCAGCGGGCAGGGGGCTCTATGGCTACACCTTC.

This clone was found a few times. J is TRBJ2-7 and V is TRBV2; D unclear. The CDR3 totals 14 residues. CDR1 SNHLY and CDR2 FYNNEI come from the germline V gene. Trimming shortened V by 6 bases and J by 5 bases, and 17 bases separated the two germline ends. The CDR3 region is CASSLDTSLHEQYF. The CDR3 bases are TGTGCCAGCAGCTTAGACACATCCCTCCACGAGCAGTACTTC. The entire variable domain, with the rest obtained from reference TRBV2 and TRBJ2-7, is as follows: EPEVTQTPSHQVTQMGQEVILRCVPISNHLYFYWYRQILGQKVEFLVSFYNNEISEKSEIFDDQFSVERPDGSNFTLKIRSTKLEDSAMYFCASSLDTSLHEQYFGPGTRLTVT.

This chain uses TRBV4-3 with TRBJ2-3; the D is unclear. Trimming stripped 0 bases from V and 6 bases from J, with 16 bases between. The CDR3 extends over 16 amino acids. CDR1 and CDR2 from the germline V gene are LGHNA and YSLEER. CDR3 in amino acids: CASSQDFSSTRDTQYF. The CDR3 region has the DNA TGCGCCAGCAGCCAAGATTTTTCAAGCACCCGGGATACGCAGTATTTT.

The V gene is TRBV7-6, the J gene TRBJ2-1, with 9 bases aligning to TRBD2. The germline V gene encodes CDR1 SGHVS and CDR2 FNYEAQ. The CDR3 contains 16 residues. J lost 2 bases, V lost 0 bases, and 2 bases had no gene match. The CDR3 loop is CASSLAAGGPYNEQFF. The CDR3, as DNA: TGTGCCAGCAGCTTAGCTGCGGGAGGGCCCTACAATGAGCAGTTCTTC.

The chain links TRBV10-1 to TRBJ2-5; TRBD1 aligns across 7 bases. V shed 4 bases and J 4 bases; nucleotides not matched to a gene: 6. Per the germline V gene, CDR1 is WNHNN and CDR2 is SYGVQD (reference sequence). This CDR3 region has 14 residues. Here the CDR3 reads CASSGTGSGETQYF. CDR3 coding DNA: TGCGCCAGCAGTGGGACAGGTTCTGGAGAGACCCAGTACTTC.

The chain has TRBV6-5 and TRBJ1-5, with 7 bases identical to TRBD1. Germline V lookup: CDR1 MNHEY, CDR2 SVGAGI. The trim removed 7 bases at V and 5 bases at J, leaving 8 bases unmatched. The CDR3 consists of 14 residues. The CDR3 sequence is CASTVDRDDQPQHF. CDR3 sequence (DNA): TGTGCCAGCACTGTCGACAGGGACGATCAGCCCCAGCATTTT.

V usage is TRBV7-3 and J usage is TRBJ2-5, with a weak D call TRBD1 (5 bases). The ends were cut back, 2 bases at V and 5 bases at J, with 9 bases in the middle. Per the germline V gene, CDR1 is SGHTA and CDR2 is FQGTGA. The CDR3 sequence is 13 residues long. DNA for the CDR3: TGTGCCAGCAGCTTAGGACGACAGGAGACCCAGTACTTC. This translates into CASSLGRQETQYF.

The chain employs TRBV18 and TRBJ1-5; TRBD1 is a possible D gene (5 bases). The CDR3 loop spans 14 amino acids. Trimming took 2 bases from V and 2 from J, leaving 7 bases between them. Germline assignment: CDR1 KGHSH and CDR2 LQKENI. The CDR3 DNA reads TGTGCCAGCTCACCAGCGGGGGGCAATCAGCCCCAGCATTTT. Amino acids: CASSPAGGNQPQHF.